Shown below are 27 T cell receptor beta chains from a single sample sequenced in a study of T cells expressing NK-cell markers. One entry per CDR3 protein, without DNA, is what TCRdb gives after re-calling the 5' RACE reads. Found here are under 500,000 distinct CDR3 sequences; the top ten clones hold approximately 7%. Source material: blood T cells: a sorted CD56 or NKG2C T cell subset, CD4+ or CD8+ T cells, or bulk PBMC T cells (not recorded which). The receptor set was obtained from a woman between 18 and 69 years old in good health.

The rearrangement links TRBV28 to TRBJ2-1; with no DNA, the TCRdb D assignment of TRBD2 cannot be verified. Germline V gene lookup returns CDR1 MDHEN and CDR2 SYDVKM. The CDR3 extends over 18 amino acids. This CDR3 reads CASSSRGKLAGTYNEQFF. The full variable domain, its missing parts supplied by reference TRBV28 and TRBJ2-1, is DVKVTQSSRYLVKRTGEKVFLECVQDMDHENMFWYRQDPGLGLRLIYFSYDVKMKEKGDIPEGYSVSREKKERFSLILESASTNQTSMYLCASSSRGKLAGTYNEQFFGPGTRLTVL.

This rearrangement joins TRBV12-3 or TRBV12-4 to TRBJ1-2. The CDR3 has 13 residues. The CDR3 protein is CASSFKRAYGYTF.

The chain combines TRBV5-6 with TRBJ2-1; TCRdb's D gene call, TRBD2, goes unchecked for lack of DNA. Germline CDR1 is SGHDT and CDR2 is YYEEEE. There are 18 residues in the CDR3. The CDR3 reads CASSLAGGVTLPPDEQFF.

The chain carries TRBV4-1 and TRBJ2-1. Germline CDR1 and CDR2: MGHRA and YSYEKL. The CDR3 contains 12 residues. The CDR3 sequence is CASSQGSYEQFF.

The chain carries TRBV6-5 and TRBJ1-4. The CDR3 extends over 15 amino acids. Germline values: CDR1 MNHEY, CDR2 SVGAGI. This CDR3 is CASSYPTGPFRKLFF.

The chain uses TRBV28 and TRBJ2-2. The CDR3 runs 13 residues. Germline assignment: CDR1 MDHEN and CDR2 SYDVKM. The CDR3: CASSFVGTGELFF.

Here the CDR3 reads CASSRIQNTEAFF. The V call is TRBV4-3, the J call TRBJ1-1. Germline V gene lookup returns CDR1 LGHNA and CDR2 YSLEER. This CDR3 has 13 residues.

This rearrangement joins TRBV20-1 to TRBJ2-7; TCRdb names TRBD2, which stays unverified in the absence of DNA. CDR1 and CDR2 (germline): DFQATT, SNEGSKA (reference sequence). The CDR3 consists of 16 residues. CDR3 in amino acids: CSAQKAGLQTAYEQYF.

The rearrangement links TRBV20-1 to TRBJ2-7; TCRdb proposes TRBD1, but this gene call is untestable without DNA. This CDR3 spans 12 amino acids. The germline V gene has CDR1 DFQATT and CDR2 SNEGSKA (reference sequence). The CDR3 spells CSAPLQGYEQYF.

The chain has TRBV11-1 and TRBJ2-5; TCRdb proposes TRBD1, but this gene call is untestable without DNA. Germline assignment: CDR1 SGHAT and CDR2 FQDESV (reference sequence). The CDR3 is made up of 17 amino acids. The CDR3: CASSLGARGAIEETQYF. Variable domain in full (rest from reference TRBV11-1 and TRBJ2-5): EAEVAQSPRYKITEKSQAVAFWCDPISGHATLYWYRQILGQGPELLVQFQDESVVDDSQLPKDRFSAERLKGVDSTLKIQPAELGDSAMYLCASSLGARGAIEETQYFGPGTRLLVL.

CDR3 sequence: CASSVMPGGASYNEQFF. The J gene is TRBJ2-1, the V gene TRBV9. Germline V gene sequence: CDR1 SGDLS, CDR2 YYNGEE. The CDR3 has 17 amino acids.

The gene calls are TRBV20-1 and TRBJ2-6. Per the germline V gene, CDR1 is DFQATT and CDR2 is SNEGSKA (reference sequence). The CDR3 runs 17 residues. The CDR3 sequence: CSARSSWASSGANVLTF.

The chain employs TRBV30 and TRBJ2-5. Germline V lookup: CDR1 GTSNPN, CDR2 SVGIG (reference sequence). The length of the CDR3 is 13 residues. The chain's CDR3 is CAWSRGNQETQYF.

The V gene is TRBV7-6, the J gene TRBJ1-1; TCRdb proposes TRBD1, but this gene call is untestable without DNA. Germline-derived CDR1 and CDR2 are SGHVS and FNYEAQ. The CDR3 length is 13 residues. This CDR3 reads CASSPRDHAEAFF.

This rearrangement joins TRBV7-6 to TRBJ2-7; TCRdb's D gene call, TRBD2, goes unchecked for lack of DNA. The CDR3 totals 16 residues. Germline CDR1 reads SGHVS; CDR2 reads FNYEAQ. This CDR3 is CASSLARGREGYEQYF.

The gene calls are TRBV5-1 and TRBJ2-1; TCRdb designates TRBD2, a call that cannot be tested without DNA. CDR3 size: 14 residues. Germline CDR1 reads SGHRS; CDR2 reads YFSETQ. The CDR3: CASSSQTSSYEQFF.

The CDR3 sequence is CASSYPWTGGFNEQFF. The chain uses TRBV6-5 and TRBJ2-1; with no DNA, the TCRdb D assignment of TRBD1 cannot be verified. The germline V gene encodes CDR1 MNHEY and CDR2 SVGAGI. There are 16 residues in the CDR3.

The rearrangement links TRBV7-2 to TRBJ2-3. The V gene's germline CDR1 is SGHTA and CDR2 FQGNSA. This CDR3 has 12 amino acids. The CDR3 here is CASSYYTDTQYF.

The rearrangement uses TRBV27 and TRBJ1-2; no DNA is available, so the TRBD1 call from TCRdb remains unchecked. Germline V gene sequence: CDR1 MNHEY, CDR2 SMNVEV (reference sequence). The CDR3 loop spans 14 amino acids. The CDR3 spells CASSHLSGTYGYTF.

The chain joins TRBV7-9 to TRBJ2-3; TCRdb lists TRBD1, though no DNA is available to test this call. The CDR3 is 15 amino acids. Per germline, CDR1 SEHNR and CDR2 FQNEAQ (reference sequence). The CDR3 is CASSYTGPSTDTQYF.

The CDR3 loop is CSARAFREMETQYF. The chain recombines TRBV20-1 with TRBJ2-5; with no DNA, the TCRdb D assignment of TRBD1 cannot be verified. The CDR3 length is 14 residues. The germline V gene encodes CDR1 DFQATT and CDR2 SNEGSKA (reference sequence).

This chain's CDR3 is CSATSYVAASYNEQFF. The chain is built from TRBV20-1 and TRBJ2-1; TCRdb gives TRBD2 as the D gene, but with no DNA this cannot be confirmed. The CDR3 has 16 residues. CDR1 and CDR2 from the germline V gene are DFQATT and SNEGSKA (reference sequence).

The chain carries TRBV20-1 and TRBJ2-7; TCRdb indicates TRBD1, and absent DNA this call remains unverified. The CDR3 consists of 15 residues. In germline, CDR1 is DFQATT, CDR2 SNEGSKA (reference sequence). The CDR3 here is CSAGARDRGRDEQYF.

The rearrangement links TRBV4-1 to TRBJ2-5; absent DNA, TCRdb's TRBD2 call cannot be checked. The CDR3 extends over 14 amino acids. From germline, CDR1 is MGHRA and CDR2 YSYEKL. CDR3 protein: CASSQDGWAETQYF.

The CDR3 loop reads CASSPTGDADTQYF. V and J are TRBV5-5 and TRBJ2-3; TCRdb gives TRBD1 as the D gene, but with no DNA this cannot be confirmed. The CDR3 totals 14 residues. CDR1 and CDR2 (germline): SGHKS, YYEKEE (reference sequence).

This chain uses TRBV2 with TRBJ2-1; absent DNA, TCRdb's TRBD1 call cannot be checked. Germline V CDR1 and CDR2: SNHLY, FYNNEI. This CDR3 has 14 amino acids. CDR3: CASTQGWSYNEQFF.

The chain is built from TRBV5-1 and TRBJ2-1; TCRdb's assignment of TRBD2 cannot be checked, as there is no DNA. The CDR3 consists of 15 residues. Looked up from germline, CDR1 is SGHRS and CDR2 is YFSETQ. CDR3 sequence: CASIERVAGNNEQFF.